The rows below give T cell receptor beta chains drawn from one sample of a study of OX40 agonist ivuxolimab in advanced cancers. Data came from immunoSEQ multiplex PCR; TCRdb stores just in-frame clones and leaves some out. The sample includes 60,000 or so clones, roughly 89% of them seen just once. The source material was CD4+ or CD8+ T cells sorted from blood, sampled in a trial of the OX40 agonist ivuxolimab. The receptors originated from an adult with an advanced solid tumor such as melanoma, head and neck, liver or kidney cancer. Each CDR3 is given with its conserved first and last residue. The order of the fields is J gene, D gene, V gene, CDR3 protein. The D gene is left open where the match is weak.

TRBJ1-1,.,TRBV19,CASSNTGNTEAFF
TRBJ1-2,.,TRBV18,CASSEAGGWGYTF
TRBJ1-1,TRBD1,TRBV4-1,CASSQDQAGTGLAEAFF
TRBJ1-4,.,TRBV19,CASSWRATNEKLFF
TRBJ2-1,TRBD2,TRBV18,CASSPLLAGGPFFNEQFF
TRBJ1-5,.,TRBV27,CASRSAGFDQPQHF
TRBJ2-1,.,TRBV6-5,CASCRGGYSYNEQFF
TRBJ1-5,.,TRBV6-1,CASKSYWGPQHF
TRBJ2-3,.,TRBV28,CASSTDAGSTDTQYF
TRBJ2-2,.,TRBV5-1,CASSLGAGDTGELFF
TRBJ1-6,TRBD1,TRBV30,CAQGASSYNSPLHF
TRBJ2-3,TRBD2,TRBV30,CAWLAGVWSDTQYF
TRBJ2-7,TRBD2,TRBV2,CASSLLAGTYEQYF
TRBJ2-2,TRBD1,TRBV5-1,CASSLDPLGQTNTGELFF
TRBJ1-5,.,TRBV25-1,CASSGRDTWRTQPQHF
TRBJ1-1,.,TRBV19,CASSGRIPVAEAFF
TRBJ2-7,.,TRBV30,CAGLSTRTAGSYEQYF
TRBJ2-3,TRBD1,TRBV9,CASSSDRADTQYF
TRBJ2-1,TRBD1,TRBV30,CAWSAQTGVGEQFF
TRBJ1-2,.,TRBV27,CASSLRTGQGQTYGYTF
TRBJ2-2,.,TRBV19,CASKTGLWTVGNTGELFF
TRBJ2-7,.,TRBV9,CASSPRQAYEQYF
TRBJ1-3,TRBD1,TRBV7-6,CASSSRDRVSSGNTIYF
TRBJ2-1,TRBD1,TRBV5-1,CASSPGQGSRIGQFF
TRBJ2-7,.,TRBV18,CASSPAGEQYF
TRBJ2-5,.,TRBV18,CASSPGLQTETQYF
TRBJ1-1,.,TRBV12-5,CASGLSHREDMNTEAFF
TRBJ1-1,.,TRBV6-6,CASRDDRNTEAFF
TRBJ2-5,TRBD2,TRBV6-1,CASSLAGSSSETQYF
TRBJ2-7,TRBD1,TRBV11-2,CASSPHTGTAYEQYF
TRBJ2-1,.,TRBV5-8,CASSFGGLRVEQFF
TRBJ1-5,.,TRBV10-1,CASSENRRVPLNREPQHF
TRBJ2-1,.,TRBV10-1,CASSGGISYNEQFF
TRBJ1-1,.,TRBV6-6,CASVGNMNTEAFF
TRBJ2-1,TRBD2,TRBV5-1,CASSLSREGINEQFF
TRBJ2-7,.,TRBV6-5,CASSRLNEQYF
TRBJ1-2,.,TRBV12-5,CASGLGSGANYGYTF
TRBJ2-3,TRBD2,TRBV18,CASSPFPPRTSGGRGTDTQYF
TRBJ2-3,.,TRBV5-1,CASSLWQATDTQYF
TRBJ2-1,TRBD2,TRBV29-1,CSVGGLNEQFF
TRBJ1-5,.,TRBV19,CASSLPIGQTNQPQHF
TRBJ2-5,.,TRBV28,CASSTPAGLTETQYF
TRBJ1-2,.,TRBV2,CASSESAYYGYTF
TRBJ2-7,.,TRBV6-1,CASRTASYEQYF
TRBJ2-5,.,TRBV10-3,CASNQNGPRETQYF
TRBJ2-7,TRBD2,TRBV7-2,CASTGAGAAYEQYF
TRBJ2-1,.,TRBV6-6,CASSYLTRSSYNEQFF
TRBJ1-1,.,TRBV11-2,CASSLVAEVTEAFF
TRBJ1-2,.,TRBV2,CASSEQENYGYTF
TRBJ2-3,.,TRBV6-5,CASRTRSDTQYF
TRBJ1-3,.,TRBV7-9,CASSFNPSGNTIYF
TRBJ2-7,.,TRBV2,CASSESYEYF
TRBJ2-7,TRBD1,TRBV6-1,CASSERRDGQVIGYEQYF
TRBJ2-2,TRBD1,TRBV7-9,CASGFGTGDTGELFF
TRBJ2-7,TRBD2,TRBV7-2,CASSSSGRDYKQYF
TRBJ2-1,.,TRBV29-1,CSLTVFNEQFF
TRBJ2-7,.,TRBV28,CATIRTDYEQYF